The 30 T cell receptor beta chains given below trace back to one sample, sequenced in a study of blood T cell repertoires in COVID-19. Profiling relied on immunoSEQ multiplex PCR, and the TCRdb table lists in-frame clones only, not all of them. The table records around 300,000 clones, approximately 88% of them present only once. Specimen: PBMCs or T cells enriched from blood (not recorded which). These receptors were taken from a man aged 30-40 years who had recovered from COVID-19.

J is TRBJ2-2 and V is TRBV15, with 7 bases lining up with TRBD2. The CDR3 totals 17 residues. The V gene end was trimmed by 0 bases and the J gene end by 5 bases; junction bases not matched to a gene: 9. CDR1 and CDR2 from the germline V gene are LNHNV and YYDKDF (reference sequence). CDR3 amino acids: CATSRDWGGSSTGELFF. CDR3 DNA sequence: TGTGCCACCAGCAGAGATTGGGGGGGTTCGTCGACCGGGGAGCTGTTTTTT.

The J gene is TRBJ1-1, the V gene TRBV5-1; 7 bases align to TRBD1. V lost 3 bases to trimming and J lost 2 bases; unmatched junction nucleotides: 7. The CDR3 sequence is 15 residues long. In germline, CDR1 is SGHRS, CDR2 YFSETQ. CDR3 residues: CASSSPGGRNTEAFF. The CDR3 DNA is TGCGCCAGCAGCTCCCCAGGGGGGCGAAACACTGAAGCTTTCTTT.

V usage is TRBV7-9 and J usage is TRBJ1-2, with TRBD1 identical over 7 bases. Germline CDR1 and CDR2: SEHNR and FQNEAQ (reference sequence). The CDR3 sequence is 14 residues long. J gave up 2 bases and V 6 bases, and 6 bases lay outside the gene matches. The CDR3 bases are TGTGCCAGCAGTCTACAGACAGGGAACTATGGCTACACCTTC. This translates into CASSLQTGNYGYTF. The full variable domain, with the rest looked up from reference TRBV7-9 and TRBJ1-2, is DTGVSQNPRHKITKRGQNVTFRCDPISEHNRLYWYRQTLGQGPEFLTYFQNEAQLEKSRLLSDRFSAERPKGSFSTLEIQRTEQGDSAMYLCASSLQTGNYGYTFGSGTRLTVV.

About this clone: Different DNA sequences within this sample yield the same CDR3. The J gene is TRBJ1-3, the V gene TRBV2; 7 bases map to TRBD1. Germline values: CDR1 SNHLY, CDR2 FYNNEI. Trimming cost V 5 bases and J 3 bases; bases outside gene matches: 4. The CDR3 extends over 14 amino acids. The CDR3 DNA reads TGTGCCAGCAGTAGACAGGGAAGTGGAAACACCATATATTTT. Its translation: CASSRQGSGNTIYF.

The V gene is TRBV2, the J gene TRBJ2-3; possibly TRBD2 for D (5 bases). The CDR3 covers 13 residues. Germline V gives CDR1 SNHLY, CDR2 FYNNEI. The V end was cut by 2 bases, the J end by 9 bases, with 12 bases between. The CDR3 is CASSEFGERTQYF. For the CDR3, the DNA is TGTGCCAGCAGTGAATTCGGGGAGAGAACGCAGTATTTT.

The J gene is TRBJ1-5, the V gene TRBV5-1, with TRBD1 matching 7 bases. V trimming: 5 bases; J trimming: 9 bases; junction bases outside the gene matches: 8. The germline CDR1 and CDR2 sequences are SGHRS and YFSETQ. CDR3 length: 13 residues. CDR3 protein: CASRGTAKGPQHF. In DNA form, the CDR3 reads TGCGCCAGCAGGGGGACAGCCAAGGGGCCCCAGCATTTT.

The chain joins TRBV11-2 to TRBJ2-3, with 7 bases aligning to TRBD2. Germline V gives CDR1 SGHAT, CDR2 FQNNGV. J was trimmed by 2 bases and V by 1 base; bases with no gene match: 6. The length of the CDR3 is 16 residues. The CDR3 reads CASSLGGGWTTDTQYF. The CDR3 DNA is TGTGCCAGCAGCTTAGGGGGGGGTTGGACCACAGATACGCAGTATTTT.

The V call is TRBV21-1, the J call TRBJ1-5; the tabulated D call, TRBD1, remains unverified against the DNA. TRBV21-1 is a pseudogene. CDR3 length: 16 amino acids. In nucleotides, the CDR3 is TGTGCCAGCAGCAAAAGGACAGGGGGTTATGATCAGCCCCAGCATTTT. Amino acids: CASSKRTGGYDQPQHF.

This sequence joins TRBV3-1 (or the pseudogene TRBV3-2) and TRBJ2-1; TRBD1 is a possible D gene (5 bases). The V and J ends lost 0 bases and 4 bases respectively, with 19 bases between them. The germline gives CDR1 LGHDT, CDR2 YNNKEL (reference sequence). This CDR3 has 18 residues. CDR3 region: CASSQEPSPPGPYNEQFF. The CDR3 DNA is TGTGCCAGCAGCCAAGAACCCAGCCCGCCAGGGCCTTACAATGAGCAGTTCTTC.

The V call is TRBV7-8, the J call TRBJ2-2; the D gene is possibly TRBD2 (6 bases). This CDR3 region has 14 residues. CDR1 is SGHVS, CDR2 FQNEAQ, per germline. With 5 bases removed from V and 7 bases from J, the gap between germline ends came to 14 bases. CDR3 DNA: TGTGCCAGCAGCCCCCAGACTAGTATCGGGGAGCTGTTTTTT. Its protein is CASSPQTSIGELFF.

The V and J genes are TRBV28 and TRBJ1-2; TRBD1 aligns across 9 bases. Germline assignment: CDR1 MDHEN and CDR2 SYDVKM. The CDR3 covers 14 residues. Trimming cost V 5 bases and J 5 bases; bases outside gene matches: 6. The CDR3 DNA reads TGTGCCAGCAGTCCCCGGGACAGGGAATATGGCTACACCTTC. Protein product: CASSPRDREYGYTF.

This sequence joins TRBV6-5 and TRBJ2-1; TRBD2 matches at 7 bases. The CDR3 consists of 12 residues. The trim removed 6 bases at V and 11 bases at J, leaving 7 bases unmatched. Germline assignment: CDR1 MNHEY and CDR2 SVGAGI. The CDR3 DNA sequence: TGTGCCAGCAGGCCGAGCGGGGATAAGCAGTTCTTC. Protein sequence: CASRPSGDKQFF.

The genes are TRBV28 and TRBJ2-5; D is undetermined. V lost 6 bases and J 3 bases, leaving 17 bases between the germline ends. The germline V gene encodes CDR1 MDHEN and CDR2 SYDVKM. There are 15 residues in the CDR3. The chain's CDR3 is CASSRRMGVEETQYF. CDR3 in DNA: TGTGCCAGCAGCCGCCGGATGGGCGTAGAAGAGACCCAGTACTTC.

The V call is TRBV20-1, the J call TRBJ2-5, with D possibly being TRBD1 (6 bases). The germline V and J ends were trimmed by 7 bases and 0 bases, with 6 bases remaining between them. The CDR3 totals 11 residues. Germline loops: CDR1 DFQATT, CDR2 SNEGSKA (reference sequence). CDR3 protein: CSGQDQETQYF. The CDR3 nucleotides read TGCAGTGGACAGGACCAAGAGACCCAGTACTTC.

This clone was counted a single time. The rearrangement links TRBV6-5 to TRBJ1-1; perhaps TRBD1 as D (6 bases). Germline lookup yields CDR1 MNHEY and CDR2 SVGAGI. The CDR3 spans 11 residues. V shed 6 bases and J shed 11 bases, with 13 bases lying between them. The CDR3 protein is CASRDYRAAFF. The CDR3 nucleotides read TGTGCCAGCAGAGATTACAGGGCGGCTTTCTTT.

This clone was observed a single time. The rearrangement joins TRBV5-1 to TRBJ1-2, with D perhaps TRBD1 (6 bases). The length of the CDR3 is 14 residues. The V end lost 0 bases, the J end lost 4 bases, and 10 bases lay between the germline ends. CDR1 and CDR2 from the germline V gene are SGHRS and YFSETQ. The CDR3 region is CASSLDDRSYGYTF. The CDR3, as DNA: TGCGCCAGCAGCTTGGACGACAGGTCCTATGGCTACACCTTC.

The rearrangement joins TRBV3-1 (or the pseudogene TRBV3-2) to TRBJ2-2; 7 bases match TRBD2. The V and J ends lost 1 base and 1 base, in that order; junction bases with no gene match: 3. CDR1 and CDR2 (germline): LGHDT, YNNKEL (reference sequence). The CDR3 totals 16 residues. CDR3 in amino acids: CASSQGRGLNTGELFF. CDR3 coding DNA: TGTGCCAGCAGCCAAGGGCGGGGGTTGAACACCGGGGAGCTGTTTTTT.

The chain has TRBV2 and TRBJ1-5, with TRBD1 matching 8 bases. The germline CDR1 and CDR2 sequences are SNHLY and FYNNEI. This CDR3 spans 16 amino acids. J gave up 7 bases and V 0 bases, and 8 bases lay outside the gene matches. CDR3 sequence: CASSEAADRGKQPQHF. In DNA form, the CDR3 reads TGTGCCAGCAGTGAAGCGGCAGACAGGGGTAAACAGCCCCAGCATTTT.

The gene calls are TRBV28 and TRBJ1-1; D not resolved. The CDR3 runs to 14 residues. V was clipped by 2 bases and J by 8 bases, with 15 bases between them. CDR1 is MDHEN and CDR2 is SYDVKM in the germline V gene. CDR3: CASSLALKAGEAFF. The CDR3 DNA is TGTGCCAGCAGTTTAGCCCTTAAAGCGGGGGAAGCTTTCTTT.

The V call is TRBV2, the J call TRBJ2-2, with TRBD2 as a possible D gene (5 bases). V was cut by 4 bases and J by 7 bases, with 10 bases left in between. The CDR3 has 13 residues. Germline lookup yields CDR1 SNHLY and CDR2 FYNNEI. CDR3 sequence (DNA): TGTGCCAGCAGTGGCGGGCACGACGGGGAGCTGTTTTTT. Its protein is CASSGGHDGELFF.

A note on this clone: Other DNA sequences in this specimen translate into the identical CDR3. This chain connects TRBV19 to TRBJ2-7, with 9 bases that match TRBD2. The junction had 10 bases not matched to a gene; V was cut back by 4 bases and J by 0 bases. This CDR3 comprises 17 residues. The V gene's germline CDR1 is LNHDA and CDR2 SQIVND (reference sequence). The CDR3 DNA reads TGTGCCAGTAGTACTCTTCTGACTAGCGGAGCCTCCTACGAGCAGTACTTC. Its protein is CASSTLLTSGASYEQYF.

The chain has TRBV27 and TRBJ2-3; 9 bases agree with TRBD2. The CDR3 is 16 amino acids. The germline CDR1 and CDR2 sequences are MNHEY and SMNVEV (reference sequence). V lost 6 bases and J lost 4; bases outside the gene matches: 11. The CDR3 protein is CASRASSGGLADTQYF. As DNA, the CDR3 is TGTGCCAGCAGAGCCTCGAGCGGGGGGCTGGCAGATACGCAGTATTTT.

The genes are TRBV5-1 and TRBJ2-5, with D possibly TRBD1 on 6 matching bases. Deletions cut 6 bases from V and 1 base from J, with 13 bases between. The CDR3 spans 14 residues. CDR1 is SGHRS, CDR2 YFSETQ, per germline. The CDR3 reads CASTLQGSQETQYF. The DNA of the CDR3 is TGCGCCAGCACCTTACAGGGTTCCCAAGAGACCCAGTACTTC.

The V call is TRBV19, the J call TRBJ1-5; tentative D call: TRBD1 (6 bases). The CDR3 sequence is 14 residues long. Between the trimmed V and J ends, which lost 3 bases and 5 bases, there was a span of 11 bases. Germline loops: CDR1 LNHDA, CDR2 SQIVND (reference sequence). The CDR3 DNA reads as TGTGCCAGTAGTATGTGGGGGCGTGATCAGCCCCAGCATTTT. Translating it yields CASSMWGRDQPQHF.

This clone was recorded many times. V and J are TRBV19 and TRBJ2-7; TRBD2 aligns across 7 bases. The CDR3 loop spans 15 amino acids. After removal of 4 bases from V and 2 bases from J, the junction contained 8 bases not matched to a gene. Germline CDR1 reads LNHDA; CDR2 reads SQIVND (reference sequence). The DNA for the CDR3 is TGTGCCAGTAGTAGCGGGACTACCTCCACCTACGAGCAGTACTTC. Protein product: CASSSGTTSTYEQYF. The variable domain in full, completed from reference TRBV19 and TRBJ2-7, reads DGGITQSPKYLFRKEGQNVTLSCEQNLNHDAMYWYRQDPGQGLRLIYYSQIVNDFQKGDIAEGYSVSREKKESFPLTVTSAQKNPTAFYLCASSSGTTSTYEQYFGPGTRLTVT.

The chain carries TRBV5-5 and TRBJ1-6, with D unclear. Trimming took off 4 bases at V and 0 bases at J, with 17 bases between the two ends. Germline loops: CDR1 SGHKS, CDR2 YYEKEE (reference sequence). The CDR3 is made up of 18 amino acids. The chain's CDR3 is CASSPVTSYSSYNSPLHF. In DNA, the CDR3 is TGTGCCAGCAGCCCGGTAACGTCCTATAGCTCCTATAATTCACCCCTCCACTTT.

This clone was detected only once. The genes are TRBV5-1 and TRBJ2-2, with D perhaps TRBD1 (6 bases). V lost 0 bases, J lost 3 bases, and 9 bases lay in between. CDR3 length: 15 residues. The germline V gene has CDR1 SGHRS and CDR2 YFSETQ. This chain's CDR3 is CASSLETGYTGELFF. DNA of the CDR3: TGCGCCAGCAGCTTGGAAACAGGGTACACCGGGGAGCTGTTTTTT. The full variable domain, its missing parts supplied by reference TRBV5-1 and TRBJ2-2, is KAGVTQTPRYLIKTRGQQVTLSCSPISGHRSVSWYQQTPGQGLQFLFEYFSETQRNKGNFPGRFSGRQFSNSRSEMNVSTLELGDSALYLCASSLETGYTGELFFGEGSRLTVL.

This sequence joins TRBV12-3 or TRBV12-4 and TRBJ2-5, with a tentative D call TRBD2 (6 bases). Trimming removed 1 base from V and 5 bases from J, with 8 bases in between. The CDR3 is 13 residues long. CDR3 DNA: TGTGCCAGCAGTTTAGGCGGGATCGAGACCCAGTACTTC. This translates into CASSLGGIETQYF.

The chain carries TRBV13 and TRBJ2-5; 11 bases line up with TRBD1. This CDR3 comprises 15 residues. V was pared by 5 bases and J by 10 bases, with 12 bases of the junction left unmatched. Germline-derived CDR1 and CDR2 are PRHDT and FYEKMQ (reference sequence). This CDR3 reads CASSPGTGGARGQYF. CDR3 nucleotide sequence: TGTGCCAGCAGCCCCGGGACAGGGGGTGCTCGGGGCCAGTACTTC. The variable domain in full, completed from reference TRBV13 and TRBJ2-5, reads AAGVIQSPRHLIKEKRETATLKCYPIPRHDTVYWYQQGPGQDPQFLISFYEKMQSDKGSIPDRFSAQQFSDYHSELNMSSLELGDSALYFCASSPGTGGARGQYFGPGTRLLVL.

The V call is TRBV9, the J call TRBJ2-7, with 7 bases lining up with TRBD1. The CDR3 is made up of 15 amino acids. CDR1 and CDR2 from the germline V gene are SGDLS and YYNGEE. The J segment lost 1 base and the V segment lost 4 bases, leaving 8 bases of the junction unmatched. The CDR3 DNA is TGTGCCAGCAGCTCCACACCGACAGGGTCCTACGAGCAGTACTTC. Its protein is CASSSTPTGSYEQYF.